A single sample is the source of the 10 T cell receptor beta chains below, sequenced in a study of cytomegalovirus exposure and HLA in healthy donors. The PCR had 60 Vbeta and 13 Jbeta primers. Only in-frame clones appear in the TCRdb table, and some are missing; sequencing was by immunoSEQ multiplex PCR. This repertoire shows over 65,000 clones, 75% found once; its top ten account for around 7%. The sequenced material came from PBMCs. Receptor source: a woman in her 30s in good health and CMV-seropositive.

The genes are TRBV21-1 and TRBJ2-7; no DNA check was done on the table's D call, TRBD2. TRBV21-1 is classified as a pseudogene. CDR3 length: 15 amino acids. The CDR3 nucleotides read TGTGCCAGCAGCAAAGATTGGGCCGGGAGTTTGGAGCAGTACTTC. Protein: CASSKDWAGSLEQYF.

The chain carries TRBV5-8 and TRBJ2-7; 8 bases are a match to TRBD1. Germline V gives CDR1 SGHTS, CDR2 YDEGEE. The CDR3 spans 15 residues. The V segment lost 4 bases and the J segment 5 bases; nucleotides outside the gene matches: 11. The CDR3 loop is CASSLKQQGVHEQYF. The CDR3 DNA follows: TGTGCCAGCAGCCTCAAACAACAGGGGGTCCACGAGCAGTACTTC.

This clone was seen just once. The gene calls are TRBV5-4 and TRBJ2-3; 8 bases are a match to TRBD2. J lost 3 bases, V lost 5 bases, and 8 bases had no gene match. Germline V gene sequence: CDR1 SGHNT, CDR2 YYREEE (reference sequence). The CDR3 loop spans 15 amino acids. CDR3: CASSWGRGVTDTQYF. In DNA, the CDR3 is TGTGCCAGCAGTTGGGGGCGGGGGGTAACAGATACGCAGTATTTT.

CDR3 protein: CASSRRTEETQYF. CDR3 nucleotide sequence: TGTGCCAGCAGCCGCCGGACAGAAGAGACCCAGTACTTC. The V call is TRBV5-4, the J call TRBJ2-5; weak D call: TRBD1 (6 bases). Germline V lookup: CDR1 SGHNT, CDR2 YYREEE (reference sequence). Trimming stripped 4 bases from V and 3 bases from J, with 10 bases between. The CDR3 loop spans 13 amino acids.

This clone was observed a few times. This chain joins TRBV11-2 and TRBJ2-7, with TRBD2 matching over 7 bases. With 5 bases clipped from V and 0 bases from J, the junction kept 10 bases outside the gene matches. The CDR3 extends over 16 amino acids. Germline loops: CDR1 SGHAT, CDR2 FQNNGV. DNA of the CDR3: TGTGCCAGCAGCCCCCTGGGGAGGACTAGCTCCTACGAGCAGTACTTC. It yields the protein CASSPLGRTSSYEQYF. The entire variable domain, with the rest obtained from reference TRBV11-2 and TRBJ2-7, is as follows: EAGVAQSPRYKIIEKRQSVAFWCNPISGHATLYWYQQILGQGPKLLIQFQNNGVVDDSQLPKDRFSAERLKGVDSTLKIQPAKLEDSAVYLCASSPLGRTSSYEQYFGPGTRLTVT.

The chain links TRBV7-3 to TRBJ2-3, with D perhaps matching TRBD2 (6 bases). V lost 0 bases to trimming and J lost 6 bases, with 10 bases between them. The CDR3 has 14 amino acids. Germline V gives CDR1 SGHTA, CDR2 FQGTGA. CDR3 amino acids: CASSLTGSADTQYF. CDR3 in DNA: TGTGCCAGCAGCTTAACCGGGAGTGCCGATACGCAGTATTTT.

The chain carries TRBV28 and TRBJ1-2; no clear D. CDR1 is MDHEN, CDR2 SYDVKM, per germline. V shed 3 bases and J shed 7 bases, with 6 bases lying between them. This CDR3 spans 11 amino acids. Here the CDR3 DNA reads TGTGCCAGCAGTTTCGGGTTTGGCTACACCTTC. Its translation is CASSFGFGYTF.

This clone was found once. The gene calls are TRBV7-8 and TRBJ2-7; D perhaps matches TRBD1 (6 bases). Germline-derived CDR1 and CDR2 are SGHVS and FQNEAQ. The V gene lost 5 bases and the J gene lost 4 bases, with 18 bases spanning the gap. The CDR3 is 15 amino acids. CDR3 in amino acids: CASSPQGQGSYEQYF. The DNA of the CDR3 is TGTGCCAGCAGCCCCCAAGGGCAGGGGTCGTACGAGCAGTACTTC.

The gene calls are TRBV5-4 and TRBJ2-5; D possibly corresponds to TRBD2 (6 bases). CDR1 is SGHNT, CDR2 YYREEE, per germline (reference sequence). This CDR3 has 14 amino acids. V lost 0 bases and J 1 base, leaving 7 bases between the germline ends. The CDR3 here is CASSLEGLQETQYF. In nucleotides, the CDR3 is TGTGCCAGCAGCTTGGAGGGACTCCAAGAGACCCAGTACTTC.

The CDR3 nucleotides read TGTGCCAGCAGCCCCAAGGGGGGGATGGACACTGAAGCTTTCTTT. This translates into CASSPKGGMDTEAFF. This chain joins TRBV11-1 and TRBJ1-1; maybe TRBD1 (6 bases). The CDR3 length is 15 residues. Germline values: CDR1 SGHAT, CDR2 FQDESV (reference sequence). Trimming removed 5 bases from V and 3 bases from J, with 16 bases in between.